Below are 20 T cell receptor beta chains sequenced from a single sample in a study of blood T cell repertoires in COVID-19. TCRdb's table, derived via immunoSEQ multiplex PCR, lists solely in-frame clones and lacks some. The sample comprises about 310,000 clones, around 87% of which are singletons, and 1% rests with the top ten. The sample was peripheral blood. These receptors were collected from a middle-aged man with active or convalescent COVID-19.

The V gene is TRBV29-1, the J gene TRBJ1-2; unclear D gene. V was trimmed by 5 bases and J by 2 bases, leaving 12 bases between them. The germline V gene encodes CDR1 SQVTM and CDR2 ANQGSEA. CDR3 length: 13 amino acids. Written as DNA, the CDR3 is TGCAGCGTTCCCCCCGAGGCCAACTATGGCTACACCTTC. It yields the protein CSVPPEANYGYTF.

This rearrangement joins TRBV10-3 to TRBJ1-4; no clear D. CDR3 length equals 16 residues. Germline values: CDR1 ENHRY, CDR2 SYGVKD. Trimming left V 0 bases short and J 7 bases short, with 15 bases between. CDR3 region: CAISESNTPSGEKLFF. CDR3 DNA: TGTGCCATCAGTGAGTCGAATACCCCGTCAGGTGAAAAACTGTTTTTT.

Only one count was recorded for this clone. The chain recombines TRBV11-2 with TRBJ2-3; maybe TRBD2 (6 bases). Deletions cut 5 bases from V and 1 base from J, with 13 bases between. The CDR3 contains 15 residues. The germline V gene encodes CDR1 SGHAT and CDR2 FQNNGV. CDR3 sequence reads: CASSRGTLGTDTQYF. In DNA form, the CDR3 reads TGTGCCAGCAGCCGGGGGACCTTAGGCACAGATACGCAGTATTTT.

The J gene is TRBJ1-5, the V gene TRBV28, with 12 positions matching TRBD1. Trimming at V came to 4 bases and at J to 3 bases, leaving 7 bases not matched to a gene. This CDR3 region has 17 residues. CDR1 and CDR2 (germline): MDHEN, SYDVKM. DNA of the CDR3: TGTGCCAGCAGTTGGGGACAGGGGGCAAATATCAATCAGCCCCAGCATTTT. This codes for CASSWGQGANINQPQHF.

The chain recombines TRBV28 with TRBJ2-5; the D gene is possibly TRBD1 (6 bases). CDR3 length: 16 residues. Trimming shortened V by 2 bases and J by 2 bases, and 15 bases separated the two germline ends. Germline V lookup: CDR1 MDHEN, CDR2 SYDVKM. The CDR3 reads CASSLPGQQIQETQYF. CDR3 DNA sequence: TGTGCCAGCAGTTTACCAGGACAGCAAATTCAAGAGACCCAGTACTTC.

The rearrangement links TRBV6-2 or TRBV6-3 to TRBJ1-1; D might be TRBD1 (5 bases). CDR3 length: 12 amino acids. Germline assignment: CDR1 MNHEY and CDR2 SVGEGT. Trimming cost V 4 bases and J 7 bases, with 10 bases left between them. The CDR3 region is CASSSQGIEAFF. Written as DNA, the CDR3 is TGTGCCAGCAGTTCCCAGGGAATTGAAGCTTTCTTT.

The chain carries TRBV9 and TRBJ2-1; D is perhaps TRBD2 (5 bases). The V and J ends lost 2 bases and 5 bases respectively, with 20 bases between them. The CDR3 runs to 17 residues. Germline-derived CDR1 and CDR2 are SGDLS and YYNGEE. The CDR3 protein is CASSVGVFGSSDNEQFF. The CDR3 nucleotides are TGTGCCAGCAGCGTTGGGGTGTTTGGCAGTAGCGACAATGAGCAGTTCTTC.

The rearrangement links TRBV7-8 to TRBJ2-7; weak D call: TRBD2 (6 bases). Germline V gene sequence: CDR1 SGHVS, CDR2 FQNEAQ. V was shortened by 2 bases and J by 2 bases, with 16 bases between the two germline ends. CDR3 length: 16 amino acids. The CDR3 sequence is CASSLFFGGITYEQYF. The CDR3 DNA follows: TGTGCCAGCAGCTTATTTTTTGGGGGGATCACCTACGAGCAGTACTTC.

V is TRBV28 and J is TRBJ1-2, with 7 bases aligning to TRBD1. Germline V gene data show CDR1 as MDHEN and CDR2 as SYDVKM. The CDR3 extends over 16 amino acids. Trimming at V came to 7 bases and at J to 0 bases, leaving 11 bases not matched to a gene. This CDR3 reads CASIPDRRNANYGYTF. For the CDR3, the DNA is TGTGCCAGCATCCCGGACAGGAGAAATGCTAACTATGGCTACACCTTC.

V usage is TRBV5-1 and J usage is TRBJ2-5, with 7 positions matching TRBD2. CDR1 is SGHRS and CDR2 is YFSETQ in the germline V gene. The CDR3 extends over 18 amino acids. The V segment lost 1 base and the J segment 4 bases; nucleotides outside the gene matches: 16. CDR3 amino acids: CASSLISPLAAQGETQYF. The CDR3 DNA reads as TGCGCCAGCAGCTTGATTTCTCCCCTAGCGGCCCAGGGAGAGACCCAGTACTTC.

Points on this clone: One end of the junction is discordant with germline, which a read error may explain. This rearrangement joins TRBV7-7 to TRBJ2-2; 8 nucleotides align to TRBD1. The CDR3 has 18 amino acids. Germline CDR1 reads SSHAT; CDR2 reads FNYEAQ (reference sequence). The CDR3 reads CASSPRKPGGSFAGELFF. CDR3 DNA: TGTGCTAGCAGCCCGCGAAAACCAGGGGGCTCCTTCGCCGGGGAGCTGTTTTTT.

The V and J genes are TRBV2 and TRBJ2-1; 9 nucleotides agree with TRBD2. The CDR3 length is 14 residues. The germline V gene encodes CDR1 SNHLY and CDR2 FYNNEI. Germline trimming cut 0 bases from V and 12 bases from J; bases unmatched to any gene: 6. CDR3 in DNA: TGTGCCAGCAGTGAAGCCGCTAGAGCGGGGGGGCAGTTCTTC. This sequence encodes CASSEAARAGGQFF.

V usage is TRBV5-1 and J usage is TRBJ2-3, with TRBD2 identical over 15 bases. CDR3 length: 16 residues. The J segment lost 6 bases and the V segment lost 6 bases, leaving 8 bases of the junction unmatched. CDR1 and CDR2 from the germline V gene are SGHRS and YFSETQ. The CDR3 bases are TGCGCCAGCACCGAACGGGGACTAGCGGGGGGTGATACGCAGTATTTT. Its translation: CASTERGLAGGDTQYF.

As concerns this clone: At one end, the junction sequence differs from germline, possibly due to a read error. The V gene is TRBV5-6, the J gene TRBJ1-2; possibly TRBD1 for D (6 bases). The CDR3 extends over 9 amino acids. CDR1 and CDR2 (germline): SGHDT, YYEEEE. The CDR3 DNA reads TGTGCCAGCAGCTCTGGACAGCCCTTC. It translates to CASSSGQPF. Drawing the rest from reference TRBV5-6 and TRBJ1-2, the complete variable domain is DAGVTQSPTHLIKTRGQQVTLRCSPKSGHDTVSWYQQALGQGPQFIFQYYEEEERQRGNFPDRFSGHQFPNYSSELNVNALLLGDSALYLCASSSGQPFGSGTRLTVV.

The rearrangement links TRBV24-1 to TRBJ1-5; no clear D gene. The CDR3 covers 13 residues. The germline CDR1 and CDR2 sequences are KGHDR and SFDVKD. The ends were cut back, 9 bases at V and 7 bases at J, with 15 bases in the middle. The CDR3 here is CATAERGDQPQHF. CDR3 bases: TGTGCCACCGCAGAACGGGGAGACCAGCCCCAGCATTTT.

In its sample, this clone was seen a few times. This sequence joins TRBV2 and TRBJ1-5; D remains unclear. The germline V gene has CDR1 SNHLY and CDR2 FYNNEI. This CDR3 comprises 14 residues. The V gene lost 4 bases and the J gene lost 5 bases, with 12 bases spanning the gap. CDR3 sequence: CASSGLSQDQPQHF. As DNA, the CDR3 is TGTGCCAGCAGTGGTCTCTCTCAGGATCAGCCCCAGCATTTT. Full variable domain (remainder filled in from reference TRBV2 and TRBJ1-5): EPEVTQTPSHQVTQMGQEVILRCVPISNHLYFYWYRQILGQKVEFLVSFYNNEISEKSEIFDDQFSVERPDGSNFTLKIRSTKLEDSAMYFCASSGLSQDQPQHFGDGTRLSIL.

The chain joins TRBV5-1 to TRBJ1-4; 9 nucleotides match TRBD1. This CDR3 contains 17 residues. The germline V gene encodes CDR1 SGHRS and CDR2 YFSETQ. Trimming took 4 bases from V and 5 from J; bases not matched to a gene: 12. In DNA form, the CDR3 reads TGCGCCAGCAGCGCCCCCTTAGGACAGGGGTTAAATGAAAAACTGTTTTTT. It specifies CASSAPLGQGLNEKLFF.

The chain has TRBV27 and TRBJ2-7, with 12 bases identical to TRBD1. Germline CDR1 is MNHEY and CDR2 is SMNVEV (reference sequence). The ends lost 2 bases at V and 3 bases at J; junction bases unmatched: 8. The CDR3 extends over 17 amino acids. The CDR3 here is CASSLTGTGGPSYEQYF. The CDR3, as DNA: TGTGCCAGCAGTTTAACCGGGACAGGGGGCCCGAGCTACGAGCAGTACTTC.

The chain links TRBV20-1 to TRBJ1-2; D might be TRBD1 (5 bases). CDR3 length equals 15 residues. V lost 3 bases and J 6 bases, leaving 20 bases between the germline ends. The V gene's germline CDR1 is DFQATT and CDR2 SNEGSKA (reference sequence). CDR3 region: CSASPQGPVRNGYTF. CDR3 DNA: TGCAGTGCTAGTCCGCAGGGCCCTGTAAGGAATGGCTACACCTTC.

The chain joins TRBV11-1 to TRBJ2-2; tentatively, D is TRBD2 (6 bases). CDR3 length equals 15 residues. V lost 1 base, J lost 6 bases, and 12 bases lay in between. Germline V CDR1 and CDR2: SGHAT, FQDESV (reference sequence). CDR3: CASSLGRETAGELFF. The CDR3 DNA is TGTGCCAGCAGCTTAGGACGGGAGACGGCCGGGGAGCTGTTTTTT.